A single sample gave rise to the 16 T cell receptor beta chains below, sequenced in a study of T cell repertoires in cytomegalovirus infection. One entry per CDR3 protein results from TCRdb running MiXCR on the reads. The data contain 300,000 to 400,000 distinct CDR3 sequences, around a quarter of them seen just once; the ten biggest clones take up 13%. The antigens of these receptors remain unknown. Material: cultured PBMCs, obtained from culture after CMV antigen stimulation. The receptors were gathered from a human donor in good health (CMV status not recorded). Some clones in this sample may be carry-over from other donors' samples.

This clonotype was counted between two and nine times. This rearrangement joins TRBV20-1 to TRBJ2-7; no definite D call. The V end was cut by 5 bases, the J end by 5 bases, with 7 bases between. Germline values: CDR1 DFQATT, CDR2 SNEGSKA (reference sequence). This CDR3 has 10 residues. This chain's CDR3 is CSASRDEQYF. The CDR3 DNA reads TGCAGTGCTTCCCGTGACGAGCAGTACTTC.

This chain links TRBV11-2 with TRBJ2-7, with a tentative D call TRBD2 (5 bases). This CDR3 has 12 amino acids. Germline V lookup: CDR1 SGHAT, CDR2 FQNNGV. Trimming shortened V by 1 base and J by 6 bases, and 7 bases separated the two germline ends. The CDR3 reads CASSLGGFEQYF. As DNA, the CDR3 is TGTGCCAGCAGCTTAGGAGGGTTCGAGCAGTACTTC. The entire variable domain, with the rest obtained from reference TRBV11-2 and TRBJ2-7, is as follows: EAGVAQSPRYKIIEKRQSVAFWCNPISGHATLYWYQQILGQGPKLLIQFQNNGVVDDSQLPKDRFSAERLKGVDSTLKIQPAKLEDSAVYLCASSLGGFEQYFGPGTRLTVT.

On this clonotype: Germline and junction disagree at one end, which may indicate a read error. The rearrangement joins TRBV12-3 or TRBV12-4 to TRBJ1-4, with TRBD1 as a possible D gene (6 bases). CDR3 length: 15 residues. CDR3 in amino acids: CASSGTIATNEKLLF. The CDR3 DNA reads TGTGCCAGCAGTGGGACAATTGCAACTAATGAAAAACTGCTTTTT.

The chain uses TRBV7-9 and TRBJ1-2, with TRBD1 matching over 9 bases. CDR3 length equals 15 residues. Germline V gives CDR1 SEHNR, CDR2 FQNEAQ (reference sequence). Trimming cost V 4 bases and J 6 bases; bases outside gene matches: 9. In DNA form, the CDR3 reads TGTGCCAGCAGCTCGACAGGGGGTTATGGACATGGCTACACCTTC. Encoded protein: CASSSTGGYGHGYTF.

This clonotype has just a few counts. CDR3 sequence: CSVQIQGTTEAFF. DNA of the CDR3: TGCAGCGTTCAGATACAGGGGACTACTGAAGCTTTCTTT. The chain is built from TRBV29-1 and TRBJ1-1; 7 bases align to TRBD1. CDR1 and CDR2 (germline): SQVTM, ANQGSEA. There are 13 residues in the CDR3. Trimming removed 5 bases from V and 5 bases from J; junction bases left unmatched: 8. The complete variable domain, with remaining parts taken from reference TRBV29-1 and TRBJ1-1, reads SAVISQKPSRDICQRGTSLTIQCQVDSQVTMMFWYRQQPGQSLTLIATANQGSEATYESGFVIDKFPISRPNLTFSTLTVSNMSPEDSSIYLCSVQIQGTTEAFFGQGTRLTVV.

This clonotype was recorded many times. The CDR3 loop reads CASSWGNQPQHF. CDR3 coding DNA: TGTGCCAGCAGTTGGGGAAATCAGCCCCAGCATTTT. V usage is TRBV28 and J usage is TRBJ1-5, with no clear D. Germline CDR1 is MDHEN and CDR2 is SYDVKM. V was pared by 4 bases and J by 4 bases, with 5 bases between. This CDR3 is built from 12 residues.

This clonotype was detected ten times or more. The chain carries TRBV7-2 and TRBJ1-5, with D possibly TRBD1 on 5 matching bases. The ends were cut back, 5 bases at V and 7 bases at J, with 12 bases in the middle. Germline values: CDR1 SGHTA, CDR2 FQGNSA. There are 13 residues in the CDR3. The CDR3 reads CASSPEGLQPQHF. The CDR3 coding sequence is TGTGCCAGCAGCCCCGAGGGGTTGCAGCCCCAGCATTTT. The full variable domain, its missing parts supplied by reference TRBV7-2 and TRBJ1-5, is GAGVSQSPSNKVTEKGKDVELRCDPISGHTALYWYRQSLGQGLEFLIYFQGNSAPDKSGLPSDRFSAERTGGSVSTLTIQRTQQEDSAVYLCASSPEGLQPQHFGDGTRLSIL.

The chain combines TRBV4-1 with TRBJ2-5, with 8 bases aligning to TRBD1. Germline loops: CDR1 MGHRA, CDR2 YSYEKL. The CDR3 has 13 amino acids. With 5 bases clipped from V and 5 bases from J, the junction kept 4 bases outside the gene matches. CDR3 in amino acids: CASSSQGGETQYF. The CDR3 DNA follows: TGCGCCAGCAGCTCACAGGGGGGCGAGACCCAGTACTTC.

This clonotype was seen repeatedly, ten times or more. The chain has TRBV12-3 or TRBV12-4 and TRBJ1-5; D might be TRBD1 (5 bases). CDR3 length: 14 amino acids. V shed 2 bases and J shed 6 bases, with 11 bases lying between them. The CDR3 loop is CASSLRGARQPQHF. CDR3 DNA sequence: TGTGCCAGCAGTTTACGTGGGGCGCGTCAGCCCCAGCATTTT.

CDR3 loop: CASSLAMGQPYGYTF. CDR3 nucleotide sequence: TGCGCCAGCAGCTTGGCCATGGGACAGCCGTATGGCTACACCTTC. The genes are TRBV5-1 and TRBJ1-2; 7 positions agree with TRBD1. CDR1 is SGHRS and CDR2 is YFSETQ in the germline V gene. The CDR3 is 15 amino acids. With 0 bases clipped from V and 5 bases from J, the junction kept 7 bases outside the gene matches.

The rearrangement links TRBV6-2 or TRBV6-3 to TRBJ2-1, with a weak D call TRBD1 (5 bases). V was pared by 2 bases and J by 0 bases, with 11 bases between. This CDR3 has 16 amino acids. CDR1 is MNHEY, CDR2 SVGEGT, per germline. The CDR3 DNA is TGTGCCAGCAGTTACAGACAGTTAACCTCCTACAATGAGCAGTTCTTC. Its translation: CASSYRQLTSYNEQFF.

This clonotype has ten or more counts. This rearrangement joins TRBV7-2 to TRBJ2-3, with 11 nucleotides matching TRBD2. V was pared by 4 bases and J by 4 bases, with 4 bases of the junction left unmatched. The CDR3 length is 15 residues. Germline lookup yields CDR1 SGHTA and CDR2 FQGNSA. This CDR3 is CASSSVAGGADTQYF. The CDR3 region has the DNA TGTGCCAGCAGCTCCGTAGCGGGAGGGGCAGATACGCAGTATTTT.

This clonotype was observed many times. The V and J genes are TRBV11-3 and TRBJ2-7, with D tentatively TRBD1 (5 bases). The germline V and J ends were trimmed by 1 base and 4 bases, with 8 bases remaining between them. The CDR3 has 13 residues. CDR1 and CDR2 from the germline V gene are SGHNT and YENEEA. The DNA for the CDR3 is TGTGCCAGCAGCTTAGGGGGCGAATACGAGCAGTACTTC. Residues: CASSLGGEYEQYF.

At least ten counts were recorded for this clonotype. This chain uses TRBV12-3 or TRBV12-4 with TRBJ1-3, with D possibly TRBD1 on 5 matching bases. There are 13 residues in the CDR3. The V end was cut by 3 bases, the J end by 3 bases, with 6 bases between. The CDR3 nucleotides are TGTGCCAGCAGTTTCGGGGGTGGAAACACCATATATTTT. Translating gives CASSFGGGNTIYF.

The chain uses TRBV6-5 and TRBJ1-2; D uncertain. CDR3 length: 14 amino acids. Germline V gene lookup returns CDR1 MNHEY and CDR2 SVGAGI. The germline V and J ends were trimmed by 1 base and 4 bases, with 10 bases remaining between them. CDR3 protein: CASSYYGVSYGYTF. The CDR3 DNA is TGTGCCAGCAGTTACTATGGGGTGAGCTATGGCTACACCTTC.

The CDR3 DNA is TGTGCCAGTAGTATAGCCTCTGGGGCAGATACGCAGTATTTT. It encodes CASSIASGADTQYF. The chain joins TRBV19 to TRBJ2-3; D gene unclear. Looked up from germline, CDR1 is LNHDA and CDR2 is SQIVND (reference sequence). Trimming cost V 1 base and J 4 bases, with 9 bases left between them. The CDR3 contains 14 residues.